The sequence of this T cell receptor beta chain was determined in a study of blood T cell repertoires in COVID-19. For the study at large: Specimens from acute and convalescent COVID-19 originated in the United States, Italy and Spain. PBMCs, B-cell-depleted T cells, or T cells were the source of the cDNA or gDNA that made up the material.

Under the authors' procedure: Cell counts per sample came from amplifying reference gene primers. Only in-frame clones appear in the TCRdb table, and some are missing; sequencing was by immunoSEQ multiplex PCR. V and J calls and clone size come straight from that table; D and trimming were deduced from the DNA. The repertoire holds about 67,000 clones, with roughly four fifths as singletons. The clonotype comes from a human donor in a cohort sampled during active COVID-19. The source material was peripheral blood.

CDR3 nucleotides: TGTGCCAGCAGCTTTGGGGGGGCATTGAAAGAGACCCAGTACTTC. Its translation: CASSFGGALKETQYF. The chain recombines TRBV11-2 with TRBJ2-5; tentatively, D is TRBD2 (7 bases). Looked up from germline, CDR1 is SGHAT and CDR2 is FQNNGV. The CDR3 loop spans 15 amino acids. The V end lost 3 bases, the J end lost 3 bases, and 14 bases lay between the germline ends.